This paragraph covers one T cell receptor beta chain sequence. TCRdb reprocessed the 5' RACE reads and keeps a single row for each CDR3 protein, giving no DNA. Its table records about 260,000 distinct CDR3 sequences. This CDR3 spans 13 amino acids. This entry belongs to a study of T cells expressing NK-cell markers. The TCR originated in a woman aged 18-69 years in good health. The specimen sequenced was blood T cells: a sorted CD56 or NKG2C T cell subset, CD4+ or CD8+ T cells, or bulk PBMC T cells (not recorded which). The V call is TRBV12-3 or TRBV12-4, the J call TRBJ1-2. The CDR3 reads CASSLEQWYGYTF.